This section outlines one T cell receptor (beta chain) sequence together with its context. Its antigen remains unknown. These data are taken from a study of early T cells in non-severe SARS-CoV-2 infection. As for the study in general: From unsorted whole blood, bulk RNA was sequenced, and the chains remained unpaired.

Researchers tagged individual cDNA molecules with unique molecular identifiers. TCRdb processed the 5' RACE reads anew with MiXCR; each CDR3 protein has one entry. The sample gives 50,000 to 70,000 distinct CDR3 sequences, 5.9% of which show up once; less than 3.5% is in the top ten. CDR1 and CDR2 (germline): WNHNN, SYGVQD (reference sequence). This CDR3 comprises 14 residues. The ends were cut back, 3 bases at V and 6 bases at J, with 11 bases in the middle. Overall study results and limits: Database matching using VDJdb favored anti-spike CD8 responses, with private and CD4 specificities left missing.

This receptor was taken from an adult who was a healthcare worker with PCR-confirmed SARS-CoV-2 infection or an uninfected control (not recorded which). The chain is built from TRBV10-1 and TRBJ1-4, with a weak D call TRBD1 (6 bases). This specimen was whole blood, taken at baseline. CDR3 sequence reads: CASSDQGTDEKLFF. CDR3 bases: TGCGCCAGCAGTGATCAGGGGACGGATGAAAAACTGTTTTTT.